This T cell receptor beta chain emerged from a study of Graves' ophthalmopathy and Graves' hyperthyroidism. Germline values: CDR1 LNHDA, CDR2 SQIVND (reference sequence). Between the trimmed V and J ends, which lost 5 bases and 5 bases, there was a span of 12 bases. This CDR3 comprises 13 residues. RNA transcripts yielded amplified TCR beta CDR3 regions. After a first-round RT-PCR with HTBI primers, a second-round multiplex PCR was run. Each CDR3 protein is one row after TCRdb ran MiXCR on the multiplex PCR reads. The sample lists fewer than 400,000 distinct CDR3 sequences, approximately 20% occurring once. Having ophthalmopathy, the donors showed moderate-to-severe activity, CAS ≥3 and NOSPECS ≥4, with disease lasting under 3 months. There are many counts of this clonotype.

The chain links TRBV19 to TRBJ1-2; no reliable D call. The sample was peripheral blood. The receptor was derived from a woman between 18 and 29 years old with Graves' ophthalmopathy. The CDR3 loop is CASSGVDWYGYTF. CDR3 DNA sequence: TGTGCCAGTAGTGGGGTTGATTGGTATGGCTACACCTTC.